The clone carrying this TCR beta chain occurred a few times. Its antigen is as yet unknown. Unique molecular identifiers were built into the TCRbeta library. TCRdb redid the calling of the PCR reads with MiXCR, one entry per CDR3 protein. Counted here are 550,000 to 600,000 distinct CDR3 sequences, roughly 24% occurring once; the ten biggest clones make up around 14%. With 4 bases removed from V and 7 bases from J, the gap between germline ends came to 10 bases. The CDR3 runs 11 residues. Germline CDR1 SQVTM, CDR2 ANQGSEA. This entry comes from a study of T-cell reconstitution after alpha-beta-depleted transplantation in children. Regarding the study as a whole: By one year post-transplant, T-cell counts and diversity largely arose from T cells that were newly produced. Recipient T cells and thymic progenitors that survived were the source of the high TCRbeta diversity seen at day 60 in some patients. At around two months after transplant, the alpha-beta T cells were reportedly derived from several hundred expanded clones that came from non-depleted graft cells.

The chain is built from TRBV29-1 and TRBJ1-1, with a weak D call TRBD1 (6 bases). The clonotype was recovered from a boy less than two years old who had a stem cell transplant for acute myeloid leukemia, so the T cells may come from the graft donor. This sample comprised PBMCs, mostly from graft donor cells, obtained 360 days after TCRalphabeta/CD19-depleted stem cell transplant. The CDR3 protein is CSVVGHHEAFF. In nucleotides, the CDR3 is TGCAGCGTTGTGGGACACCATGAAGCTTTCTTT.